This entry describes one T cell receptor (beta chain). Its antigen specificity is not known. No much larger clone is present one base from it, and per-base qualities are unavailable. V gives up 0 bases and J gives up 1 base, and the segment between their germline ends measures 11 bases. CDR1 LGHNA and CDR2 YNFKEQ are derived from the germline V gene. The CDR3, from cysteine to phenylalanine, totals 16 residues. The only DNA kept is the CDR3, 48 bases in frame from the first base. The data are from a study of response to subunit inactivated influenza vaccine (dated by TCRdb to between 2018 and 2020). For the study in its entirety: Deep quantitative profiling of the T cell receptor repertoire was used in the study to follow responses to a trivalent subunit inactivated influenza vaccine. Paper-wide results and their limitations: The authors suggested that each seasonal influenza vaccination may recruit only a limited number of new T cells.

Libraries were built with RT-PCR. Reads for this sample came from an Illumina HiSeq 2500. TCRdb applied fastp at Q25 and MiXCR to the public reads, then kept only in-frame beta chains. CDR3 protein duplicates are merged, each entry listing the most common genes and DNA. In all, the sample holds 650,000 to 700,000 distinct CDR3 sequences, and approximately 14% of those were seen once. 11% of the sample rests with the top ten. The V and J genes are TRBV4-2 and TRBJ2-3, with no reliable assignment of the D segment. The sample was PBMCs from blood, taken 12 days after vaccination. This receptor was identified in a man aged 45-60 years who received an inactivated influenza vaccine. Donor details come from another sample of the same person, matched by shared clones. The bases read TGTGCCAGCAGCCAAGAAAACGGGCAGGGCACAGATACGCAGTATTTT. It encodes CASSQENGQGTDTQYF.